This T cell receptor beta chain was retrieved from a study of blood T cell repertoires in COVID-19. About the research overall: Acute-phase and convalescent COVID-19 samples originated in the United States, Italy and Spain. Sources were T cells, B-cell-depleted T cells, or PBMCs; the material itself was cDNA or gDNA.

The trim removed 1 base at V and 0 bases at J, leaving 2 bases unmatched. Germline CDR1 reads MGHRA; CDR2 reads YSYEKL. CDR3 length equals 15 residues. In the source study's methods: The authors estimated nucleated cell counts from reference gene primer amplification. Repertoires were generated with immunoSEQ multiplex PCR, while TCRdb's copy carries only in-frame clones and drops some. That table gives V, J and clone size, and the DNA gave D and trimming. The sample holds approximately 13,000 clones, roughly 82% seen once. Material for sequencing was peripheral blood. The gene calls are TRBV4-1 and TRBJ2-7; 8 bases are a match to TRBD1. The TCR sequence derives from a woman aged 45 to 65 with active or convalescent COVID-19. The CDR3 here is CASSQGTGYSYEQYF. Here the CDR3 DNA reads TGCGCCAGCAGCCAAGGGACAGGGTACTCCTACGAGCAGTACTTC.